Reported below is one T cell receptor beta chain. Its antigen is not identified. Having been cultured for around nine days, the cells underwent CD4+ T cell isolation. Between March and December 2020, the person had a SARS-CoV-2 infection that PCR confirmed. Each participant received a vaccine that was either BNT162b2 or mRNA-1273, given as two doses. Only in-frame clones appear in the TCRdb table, and some are missing; sequencing was by immunoSEQ multiplex PCR. The data contain 35,000 to 55,000 clones, around 76% of them seen just once; the ten biggest clones take up roughly 3.5%. This sample is part of a study of vaccination effects on CD4 cells after COVID-19. The TCR originated in a human donor who had a prior SARS-CoV-2 infection. The specimen comprised CD4+ T cells from PBMCs cultured without peptide, sampled after COVID-19 vaccination.

The CDR3: CASSQDVGGYEQYF. DNA of the CDR3: TGCGCCAGCAGCCAAGATGTAGGTGGCTACGAGCAGTACTTC. The chain has TRBV4-3 and TRBJ2-7, with D unclear. The CDR3 has 14 residues. Trimming pared 0 bases from V and 3 bases from J, leaving 9 bases between. Germline lookup yields CDR1 LGHNA and CDR2 YSLEER.